This T cell receptor (beta chain) was sequenced in a study of blood T cell repertoires in COVID-19. Measured with immunoSEQ multiplex PCR; TCRdb has only the in-frame clones, and not every one. The data hold approximately 240,000 clones, with around 88% observed a single time. CDR1 and CDR2 from the germline V gene are KGHDR and SFDVKD. The CDR3 has 14 amino acids. With V trimmed by 7 bases and J by 2 bases, 4 bases remained unmatched. The V call is TRBV24-1, the J call TRBJ1-1, with 9 bases that match TRBD1. Material for sequencing was peripheral blood. The receptor comes from a woman in her twenties or thirties who had recovered from COVID-19. The CDR3 loop is CATRATGGNTEAFF. The CDR3 DNA is TGTGCCACCAGAGCAACAGGGGGCAACACTGAAGCTTTCTTT.